This T cell receptor (beta chain) was sequenced in a study of monozygotic twins with inflammatory bowel disease (dated by TCRdb to between 2018 and 2021). Turning to the overall study: In total, approximately 28 monozygotic twin pairs made up the full study: 19 Danish pairs, all IBD-discordant, plus nine German pairs, of which four were IBD-concordant and five were IBD-discordant. The search for disease-associated traits relied mainly on comparing IBD patients with their genetically identical healthy co-twins within discordant pairs. Each individual had, on average, about 151 000 unique TCRalpha sequences and 181 000 unique TCRbeta sequences available for analysis.

A roughly 2.7 ml peripheral blood sample was drawn into PAXgene tubes per donor and stored at -80°C. Total RNA was isolated from whole blood with the PAXgene blood miRNA kit on an automated QIAcube, without T cell sorting. Peripheral blood from monozygotic twin pairs, either concordant or discordant for inflammatory bowel disease, underwent deep TCRalpha and TCRbeta repertoire profiling that used unique molecular barcoding. Smoking habits were recorded for all twin pairs, and each individual was classified as a current, former or never smoker. Inclusive of the bounding cysteine and phenylalanine, the CDR3 is 14 residues long. The DNA is unrecorded. CDR1 and CDR2 (MNHNS, SASEGT) derive from the germline V gene. In the case of this clonotype: The antigen this receptor binds is unknown.

Study-wide conclusions, independent of this receptor: The results gave no support for a single strong signal or clonotype linked to IBD. Repertoire similarity did not differ between concordant and discordant twins, possibly due to limited statistical power. Fewer clonotypes were shared with other individuals by IBD patients than by healthy twins, most markedly in patients showing signs of disease activity. Distinction between different T cell subtypes could not be achieved in the analysis. Background noise and inter-individual variability may have been introduced into the repertoires by the differing immunosuppressive treatments among patients. TCRbeta repertoire diversity, by inverse Simpson index, was decreased in IBD patients compared with their healthy co-twins.

Library method: 5' RACE. Preparation of each TCR library used 3,500 to 4,500 ng of total RNA. cDNA was synthesized with SMARTScribe reverse transcriptase in eight separate reactions per sample. Unique molecular identifiers containing a 6-nucleotide sample barcode were introduced through template switching during cDNA synthesis. Amplification of TCRalpha and TCRbeta cDNA involved two nested PCRs of approximately 16 and 9 cycles, and each PCR was followed by bead purification. Before amplification, the cDNA was treated with uracil DNA-glycosylase and purified using the QIAquick PCR purification kit. The second PCR was the step at which Illumina TruSeq-compatible adapters and sample-specific barcodes were added. Library quality and concentration were checked on TapeStation and Qubit, and libraries were pooled at about 5 ng each. Sequencing of the pooled libraries was done on an Illumina HiSeq2500 single-index Rapid Run using custom sequencing primers and 2 x 100 bp reads. The authors' analysis ran thus. PCR and sequencing errors were corrected by UMI-based consensus assembly using MiGEC version 1.2.6. V(D)J alignment, clonotype assembly and CDR3 extraction were performed with MiXCR version 2.1.1. Normalisation of gene usage, clonotype sharing and MAIT/NKT TCR abundance was achieved by analysing the top 1000, 10 000 and 20 000 clonotypes per sample. Diversity was computed as the inverse Simpson index with the vegan R package after downsampling to 27 000 UMIs. Paired Mann-Whitney U tests were applied to discordant twin pairs, with Benjamini-Hochberg correction for multiple testing. After TCRdb reprocessed the reads, each CDR3 protein sequence was kept as one row, without DNA. TCRdb's processing, not the study's, gives the V and J calls here. The sample has some 330,000 distinct CDR3 sequences on record. The ten largest clones add up to approximately 5.9% of the sample.

This receptor was identified in a human donor with ulcerative colitis or Crohn's disease, or a healthy co-twin of an affected twin (not recorded which). Source material: blood. The chain was built from TRBV6-1 and TRBJ2-1; TCRdb returns TRBD2, unconfirmable since there is no DNA. The CDR3 in this case is CASSQPGLALGQFF.